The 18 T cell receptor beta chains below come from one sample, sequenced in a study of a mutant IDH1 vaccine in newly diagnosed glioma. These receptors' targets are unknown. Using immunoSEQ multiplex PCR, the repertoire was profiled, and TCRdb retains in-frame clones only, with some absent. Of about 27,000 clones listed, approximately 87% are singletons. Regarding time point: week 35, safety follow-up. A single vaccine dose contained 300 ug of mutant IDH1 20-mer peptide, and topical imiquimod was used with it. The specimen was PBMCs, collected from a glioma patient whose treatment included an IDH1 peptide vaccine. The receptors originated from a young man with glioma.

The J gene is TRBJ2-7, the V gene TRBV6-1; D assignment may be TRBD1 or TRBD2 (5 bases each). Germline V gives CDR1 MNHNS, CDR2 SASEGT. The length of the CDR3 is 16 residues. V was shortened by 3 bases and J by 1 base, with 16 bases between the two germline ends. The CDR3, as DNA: TGTGCCAGCAGTGACTTGGGACGGCCGAATTCCTACGAGCAGTACTTC. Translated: CASSDLGRPNSYEQYF.

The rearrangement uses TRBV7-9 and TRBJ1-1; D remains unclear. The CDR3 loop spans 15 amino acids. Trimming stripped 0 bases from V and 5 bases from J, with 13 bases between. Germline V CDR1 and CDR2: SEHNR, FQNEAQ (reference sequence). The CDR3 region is CASSLAAGDGTEAFF. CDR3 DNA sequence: TGTGCCAGCAGCTTAGCGGCGGGAGATGGGACTGAAGCTTTCTTT. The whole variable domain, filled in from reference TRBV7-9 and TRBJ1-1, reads DTGVSQNPRHKITKRGQNVTFRCDPISEHNRLYWYRQTLGQGPEFLTYFQNEAQLEKSRLLSDRFSAERPKGSFSTLEIQRTEQGDSAMYLCASSLAAGDGTEAFFGQGTRLTVV.

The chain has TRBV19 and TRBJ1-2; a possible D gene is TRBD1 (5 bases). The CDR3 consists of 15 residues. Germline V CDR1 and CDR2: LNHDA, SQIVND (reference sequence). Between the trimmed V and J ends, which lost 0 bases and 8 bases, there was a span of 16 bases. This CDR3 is CASSIEGDGVGGYTF. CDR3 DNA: TGTGCCAGTAGTATAGAAGGGGACGGAGTAGGCGGCTACACCTTC. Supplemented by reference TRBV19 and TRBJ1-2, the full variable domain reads DGGITQSPKYLFRKEGQNVTLSCEQNLNHDAMYWYRQDPGQGLRLIYYSQIVNDFQKGDIAEGYSVSREKKESFPLTVTSAQKNPTAFYLCASSIEGDGVGGYTFGSGTRLTVV.

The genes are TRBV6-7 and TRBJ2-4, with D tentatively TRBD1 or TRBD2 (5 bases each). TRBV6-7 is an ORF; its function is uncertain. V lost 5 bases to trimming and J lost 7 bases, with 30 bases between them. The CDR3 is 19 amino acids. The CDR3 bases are TGTGCCAGCAGTAGGGGAGTGCACAGTACCTTAATAGCCAGGAACATTCAGTACTTC. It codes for CASSRGVHSTLIARNIQYF.

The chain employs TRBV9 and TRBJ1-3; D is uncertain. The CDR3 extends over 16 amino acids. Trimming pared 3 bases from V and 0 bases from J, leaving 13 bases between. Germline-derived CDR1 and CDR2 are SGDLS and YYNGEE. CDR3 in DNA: TGTGCCAGCAGCGGCCCTAGGCAGGCCTCTGGAAACACCATATATTTT. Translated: CASSGPRQASGNTIYF. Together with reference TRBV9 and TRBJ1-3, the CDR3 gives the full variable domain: DSGVTQTPKHLITATGQRVTLRCSPRSGDLSVYWYQQSLDQGLQFLIQYYNGEERAKGNILERFSAQQFPDLHSELNLSSLELGDSALYFCASSGPRQASGNTIYFGEGSWLTVV.

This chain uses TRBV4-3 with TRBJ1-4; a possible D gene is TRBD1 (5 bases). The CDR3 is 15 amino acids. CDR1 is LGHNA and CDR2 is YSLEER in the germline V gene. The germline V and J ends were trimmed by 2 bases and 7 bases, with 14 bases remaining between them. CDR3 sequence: CASSQIGGEGEKLFF. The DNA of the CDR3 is TGCGCCAGCAGCCAAATCGGGGGGGAAGGTGAAAAACTGTTTTTT.

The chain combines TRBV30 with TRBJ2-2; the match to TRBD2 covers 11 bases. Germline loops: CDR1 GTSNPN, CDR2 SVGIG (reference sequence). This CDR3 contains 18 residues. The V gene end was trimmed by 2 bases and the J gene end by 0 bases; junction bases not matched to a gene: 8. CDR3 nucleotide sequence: TGTGCCTGGAGTCGTCAATTGACTAGCGGGACGAACACCGGGGAGCTGTTTTTT. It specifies CAWSRQLTSGTNTGELFF.

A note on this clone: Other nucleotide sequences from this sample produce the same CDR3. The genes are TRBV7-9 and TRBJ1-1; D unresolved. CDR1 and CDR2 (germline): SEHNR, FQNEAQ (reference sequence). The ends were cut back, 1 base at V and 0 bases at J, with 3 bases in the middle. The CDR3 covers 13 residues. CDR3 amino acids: CASSLEVNTEAFF. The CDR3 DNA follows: TGTGCCAGCAGCTTAGAAGTGAACACTGAAGCTTTCTTT.

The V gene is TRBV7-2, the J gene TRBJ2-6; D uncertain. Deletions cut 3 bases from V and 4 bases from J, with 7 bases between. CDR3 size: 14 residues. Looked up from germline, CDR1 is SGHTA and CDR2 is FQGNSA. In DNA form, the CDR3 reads TGTGCCAGCAGCTTGATCCTCGGGGCCAACGTCCTGACTTTC. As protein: CASSLILGANVLTF.

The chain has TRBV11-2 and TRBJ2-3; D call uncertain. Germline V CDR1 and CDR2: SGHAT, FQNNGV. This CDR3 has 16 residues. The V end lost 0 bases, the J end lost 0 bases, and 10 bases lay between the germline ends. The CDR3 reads CASSLESVTSTDTQYF. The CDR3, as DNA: TGTGCCAGCAGCTTAGAGTCGGTAACTAGCACAGATACGCAGTATTTT.

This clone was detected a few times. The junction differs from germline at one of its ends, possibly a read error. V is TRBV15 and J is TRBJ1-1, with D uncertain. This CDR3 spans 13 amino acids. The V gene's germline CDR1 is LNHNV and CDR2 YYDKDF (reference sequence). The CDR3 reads CATSREPRSDAFF. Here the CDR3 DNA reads TGTGCCACCAGCAGGGAACCCAGGTCTGATGCTTTCTTT.

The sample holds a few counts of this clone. The CDR3 region is CASSFGQGAEAFF. The CDR3 DNA follows: TGTGCCAGCAGTTTTGGACAGGGGGCTGAAGCTTTCTTT. This chain uses TRBV2 with TRBJ1-1, with TRBD1 identical over 10 bases. Per the germline V gene, CDR1 is SNHLY and CDR2 is FYNNEI. After removal of 5 bases from V and 6 bases from J, the junction contained 3 bases not matched to a gene. CDR3 length equals 13 residues. The complete variable domain, with remaining parts taken from reference TRBV2 and TRBJ1-1, reads EPEVTQTPSHQVTQMGQEVILRCVPISNHLYFYWYRQILGQKVEFLVSFYNNEISEKSEIFDDQFSVERPDGSNFTLKIRSTKLEDSAMYFCASSFGQGAEAFFGQGTRLTVV.

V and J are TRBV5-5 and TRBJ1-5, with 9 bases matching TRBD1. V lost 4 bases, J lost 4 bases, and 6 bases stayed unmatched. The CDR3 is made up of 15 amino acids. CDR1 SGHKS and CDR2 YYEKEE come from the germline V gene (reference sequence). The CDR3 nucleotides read TGTGCCAGCAGCAAGGACAGGGGCCTTAATCAGCCCCAGCATTTT. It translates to CASSKDRGLNQPQHF.

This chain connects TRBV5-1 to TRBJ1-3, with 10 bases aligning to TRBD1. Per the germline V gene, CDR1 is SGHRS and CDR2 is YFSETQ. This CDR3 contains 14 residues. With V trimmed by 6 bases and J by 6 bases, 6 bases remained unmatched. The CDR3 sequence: CASNPGQGTNTIYF. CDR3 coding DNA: TGCGCCAGCAACCCGGGACAGGGGACAAACACCATATATTTT.

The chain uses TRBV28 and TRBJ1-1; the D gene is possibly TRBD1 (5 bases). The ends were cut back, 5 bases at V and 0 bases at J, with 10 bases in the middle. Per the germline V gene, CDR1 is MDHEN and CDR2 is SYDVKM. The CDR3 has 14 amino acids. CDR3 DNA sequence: TGTGCCAGCAGTAGGGGATTCATGAACACTGAAGCTTTCTTT. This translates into CASSRGFMNTEAFF.

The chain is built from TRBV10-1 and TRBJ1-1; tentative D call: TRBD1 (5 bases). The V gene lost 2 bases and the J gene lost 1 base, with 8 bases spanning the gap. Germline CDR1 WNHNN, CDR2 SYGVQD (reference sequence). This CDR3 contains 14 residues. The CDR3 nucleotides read TGCGCCAGCAGTGAGGCAGGGCCGAACACTGAAGCTTTCTTT. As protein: CASSEAGPNTEAFF.

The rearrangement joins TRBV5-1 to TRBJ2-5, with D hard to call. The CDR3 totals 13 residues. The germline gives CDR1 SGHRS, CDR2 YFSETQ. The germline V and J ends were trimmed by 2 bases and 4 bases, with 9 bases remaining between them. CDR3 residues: CASSLGPGETQYF. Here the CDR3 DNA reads TGCGCCAGCAGCTTAGGGCCCGGAGAGACCCAGTACTTC. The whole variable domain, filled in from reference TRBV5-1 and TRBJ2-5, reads KAGVTQTPRYLIKTRGQQVTLSCSPISGHRSVSWYQQTPGQGLQFLFEYFSETQRNKGNFPGRFSGRQFSNSRSEMNVSTLELGDSALYLCASSLGPGETQYFGPGTRLLVL.

CDR3 loop: CASTRASPTDTQYF. In nucleotides, the CDR3 is TGTGCCAGCACACGGGCCTCTCCCACAGATACGCAGTATTTT. The chain combines TRBV2 with TRBJ2-3; D remains unclear. CDR1 is SNHLY, CDR2 FYNNEI, per germline. The CDR3 covers 14 residues. Trimming removed 7 bases from V and 2 bases from J, with 13 bases in between. Supplemented by reference TRBV2 and TRBJ2-3, the full variable domain reads EPEVTQTPSHQVTQMGQEVILRCVPISNHLYFYWYRQILGQKVEFLVSFYNNEISEKSEIFDDQFSVERPDGSNFTLKIRSTKLEDSAMYFCASTRASPTDTQYFGPGTRLTVL.